A single sample gave rise to the 7 T cell receptor beta chains below, sequenced in a study of OX40 agonist ivuxolimab in advanced cancers. Using immunoSEQ multiplex PCR, the repertoire was profiled, and TCRdb retains in-frame clones only, with some absent. The sample holds roughly 50,000 clones; approximately 87% are singletons and the top ten take 9% to 12%. Specimen: CD4+ or CD8+ T cells sorted from blood, collected in a trial of the OX40 agonist ivuxolimab. The source of these receptors is an adult with an advanced solid tumor such as melanoma, head and neck, liver or kidney cancer.

The chain links TRBV9 to TRBJ1-2; D gene unclear. The germline V and J ends were trimmed by 7 bases and 4 bases, with 5 bases remaining between them. Per germline, CDR1 SGDLS and CDR2 YYNGEE. CDR3 length equals 10 residues. The DNA for the CDR3 is TGTGCCAGCGGCGGCTATGGCTACACCTTC. Amino acid sequence: CASGGYGYTF.

The rearrangement links TRBV7-9 to TRBJ1-2; unclear D gene. Germline assignment: CDR1 SEHNR and CDR2 FQNEAQ (reference sequence). Deletions cut 5 bases from V and 5 bases from J, with 6 bases between. The CDR3 loop spans 11 amino acids. In DNA form, the CDR3 reads TGTGCCAGCAGCGGGCGGTATGGCTACACCTTC. It encodes CASSGRYGYTF.

V gene TRBV19 combines with J gene TRBJ1-4, with D uncertain. The length of the CDR3 is 13 residues. Germline V gives CDR1 LNHDA, CDR2 SQIVND (reference sequence). V gave up 7 bases and J gave up 8 bases, with 14 bases separating them. The CDR3 DNA follows: TGTGCCAGTAAGGCCATCCAGAACGAAAAACTGTTTTTT. Protein sequence: CASKAIQNEKLFF.

In its sample, this clone was seen a few times. The chain joins TRBV13 to TRBJ1-3; 8 nucleotides match TRBD1. Germline assignment: CDR1 PRHDT and CDR2 FYEKMQ (reference sequence). The CDR3 loop spans 13 amino acids. The trim removed 3 bases at V and 6 bases at J, leaving 1 base unmatched. The CDR3 reads CASSLTGENTIYF. The DNA of the CDR3 is TGTGCCAGCAGCTTGACAGGGGAAAACACCATATATTTT.

The chain joins TRBV9 to TRBJ1-3, with D hard to call. The CDR3 consists of 14 residues. From germline, CDR1 is SGDLS and CDR2 YYNGEE. The V end lost 3 bases, the J end lost 0 bases, and 7 bases lay between the germline ends. The CDR3 sequence: CASSARNSGNTIYF. CDR3 nucleotides: TGTGCCAGCAGCGCCAGGAACTCTGGAAACACCATATATTTT. Combining the CDR3 with reference TRBV9 and TRBJ1-3 gives the whole variable domain DSGVTQTPKHLITATGQRVTLRCSPRSGDLSVYWYQQSLDQGLQFLIQYYNGEERAKGNILERFSAQQFPDLHSELNLSSLELGDSALYFCASSARNSGNTIYFGEGSWLTVV.

With respect to this clone: A read error may produce the germline difference seen at one junction end. The rearrangement joins TRBV7-7 to TRBJ2-7; TRBD1 might be the D (7 bases). The CDR3 is 15 residues long. Germline assignment: CDR1 SSHAT and CDR2 FNYEAQ (reference sequence). CDR3 sequence reads: CASSAGQSGAYEQYF. CDR3 DNA sequence: TGTGCTAGCAGCGCGGGACAGTCCGGGGCCTACGAGCAGTACTTC. Supplemented by reference TRBV7-7 and TRBJ2-7, the full variable domain reads GAGVSQSPRYKVTKRGQDVTLRCDPISSHATLYWYQQALGQGPEFLTYFNYEAQPDKSGLPSDRFSAERPEGSISTLTIQRTEQRDSAMYRCASSAGQSGAYEQYFGPGTRLTVT.

This sequence joins TRBV9 and TRBJ2-5; D is possibly TRBD1 or TRBD2 (7 bases each). V was shortened by 9 bases and J by 4 bases, with 22 bases between the two germline ends. Germline-derived CDR1 and CDR2 are SGDLS and YYNGEE. The length of the CDR3 is 15 residues. The CDR3: CATTAGSGGGETQYF. In DNA, the CDR3 is TGTGCCACCACCGCTGGGTCAGGGGGGGGAGAGACCCAGTACTTC.